Listed below are T cell receptor beta chains from one sample, sequenced in a study of blood T cell repertoires in COVID-19. The protocol was immunoSEQ multiplex PCR, while the TCRdb copy is restricted to in-frame clones and leaves out a portion. The sample comprises about 180,000 clones, around 86% of which are singletons, and approximately 0.6% rests with the top ten. Sequencing was performed on peripheral blood. The receptors shown here come from a man in his sixties with COVID-19, enrolled during active disease. Each CDR3 is given with its conserved first and last residue. D genes are given only for firm matches. Only part of the rows carry a size: once, few, many, or a class if the clone is expanded.

D gene: TRBD1
J gene: TRBJ1-2
V gene: TRBV7-3
clone size: -
CDR3 DNA: TGTGCCAGCAGCTCTGGGACAGCAGGCTACACCTTC
CDR3 protein: CASSSGTAGYTF

D gene: -
J gene: TRBJ2-1
V gene: TRBV10-2
clone size: -
CDR3 DNA: TGCGCCAGCATAAGAGTTGGGTTGATAGGGGGCTACAATGAGCAGTTCTTC
CDR3 protein: CASIRVGLIGGYNEQFF

D gene: TRBD1
J gene: TRBJ1-6
V gene: TRBV9
clone size: -
CDR3 DNA: TGTGCCAGCAGCGTAGGAGGGACAGGGGGCGATTCACCCCTCCACTTT
CDR3 protein: CASSVGGTGGDSPLHF

D gene: TRBD1
J gene: TRBJ1-3
V gene: TRBV2
clone size: -
CDR3 DNA: TGTGCCAGCAGAGCTCCAGGGGGTTCTGGAAACACCATATATTTT
CDR3 protein: CASRAPGGSGNTIYF

D gene: TRBD1
J gene: TRBJ1-2
V gene: TRBV2
clone size: -
CDR3 DNA: TGTGCCAGCAGCGGACAGGGGGCAAAGGGCTATGGCTACACCTTC
CDR3 protein: CASSGQGAKGYGYTF

D gene: -
J gene: TRBJ1-1
V gene: TRBV11-2
clone size: -
CDR3 DNA: TGTGCCAGCAGCCCGACAGGCCGGGGCACTGAAGCTTTCTTT
CDR3 protein: CASSPTGRGTEAFF

D gene: -
J gene: TRBJ1-4
V gene: TRBV15
clone size: -
CDR3 DNA: TGTGCCACCAGCAGAGGGCAGAAAACTAATGAAAAACTGTTTTTT
CDR3 protein: CATSRGQKTNEKLFF

D gene: -
J gene: TRBJ2-7
V gene: TRBV2
clone size: few
CDR3 DNA: TGTGCCAGCAGGCCTCCCGGGGACACACACTCCTACGAGCAGTACTTC
CDR3 protein: CASRPPGDTHSYEQYF

D gene: TRBD1
J gene: TRBJ1-1
V gene: TRBV7-3
clone size: -
CDR3 DNA: TGTGCCAGCAGCCCCCGAGGAAGGACAGGGGACACTGAAGCTTTCTTT
CDR3 protein: CASSPRGRTGDTEAFF

D gene: TRBD1
J gene: TRBJ1-3
V gene: TRBV7-6
clone size: -
CDR3 DNA: TGTGCCAGCAGCCCGGGACAGGGGGTCTCTGGAAACACCATATATTTT
CDR3 protein: CASSPGQGVSGNTIYF

D gene: -
J gene: TRBJ1-4
V gene: TRBV19
clone size: -
CDR3 DNA: TGTGCCAGTAGTCAGGACAGACGGATGAATGAAAAACTGTTTTTT
CDR3 protein: CASSQDRRMNEKLFF

D gene: TRBD2
J gene: TRBJ2-1
V gene: TRBV5-1
clone size: -
CDR3 DNA: TGCGCCAGCAGCTTGGGGCCACTAGCGGGCAGTTACAATGAGCAGTTCTTC
CDR3 protein: CASSLGPLAGSYNEQFF

D gene: -
J gene: TRBJ1-3
V gene: TRBV18
clone size: -
CDR3 DNA: TGTGCCAGCTCACCATCACAGGGCTCTGGAAACACCATATATTTT
CDR3 protein: CASSPSQGSGNTIYF

D gene: -
J gene: TRBJ2-1
V gene: TRBV19
clone size: -
CDR3 DNA: TGTGCCAGTAGTATGAGAGGAAGAGGGCCCTACAATGAGCAGTTCTTC
CDR3 protein: CASSMRGRGPYNEQFF

D gene: -
J gene: TRBJ1-6
V gene: TRBV14
clone size: -
CDR3 DNA: TGTGCCAGCAGCCGACAGTATAATTCACCCCTCCACTTT
CDR3 protein: CASSRQYNSPLHF

D gene: -
J gene: TRBJ2-3
V gene: TRBV10-1
clone size: -
CDR3 DNA: TGCGCCAGCAGTGAAGGGACAAGGGATACGCAGTATTTT
CDR3 protein: CASSEGTRDTQYF

D gene: TRBD1
J gene: TRBJ1-1
V gene: TRBV7-2
clone size: once
CDR3 DNA: TGTGCCAGCAGCTCCGGGGGGACAGGCGGAACTGAAGCTTTCTTT
CDR3 protein: CASSSGGTGGTEAFF

D gene: TRBD2
J gene: TRBJ2-1
V gene: TRBV27
clone size: -
CDR3 DNA: TGTGCCAGCAGCCTAGCGGGGTTGATCCATGAGCAGTTCTTC
CDR3 protein: CASSLAGLIHEQFF

D gene: -
J gene: TRBJ2-1
V gene: TRBV19
clone size: once
CDR3 DNA: TGTGCCAGTATCGACTATAACAATGAGCAGTTCTTC
CDR3 protein: CASIDYNNEQFF

D gene: -
J gene: TRBJ2-2
V gene: TRBV5-1
clone size: -
CDR3 DNA: TGCGCCAGCAGCCGAATGGCGGGGTCGAACACCGGGGAGCTGTTTTTT
CDR3 protein: CASSRMAGSNTGELFF

D gene: -
J gene: TRBJ2-1
V gene: TRBV19
clone size: -
CDR3 DNA: TGTGCCAGTATGGAAACAGGGTTTTTAGCTGAGCAGTTCTTC
CDR3 protein: CASMETGFLAEQFF

D gene: -
J gene: TRBJ2-5
V gene: TRBV5-1
clone size: -
CDR3 DNA: TGCGCCAGCAGAGGAGGGACCTACCAAGAGACCCAGTACTTC
CDR3 protein: CASRGGTYQETQYF

D gene: -
J gene: TRBJ2-3
V gene: TRBV24-1
clone size: -
CDR3 DNA: TGTGCCACCAGTAAAGGGGCAGATACGCAGTATTTT
CDR3 protein: CATSKGADTQYF

D gene: -
J gene: TRBJ2-1
V gene: TRBV7-2
clone size: few
CDR3 DNA: TGTGCCAGCAGACACGGGGACTCCCGCAGGAATGAGCAGTTCTTC
CDR3 protein: CASRHGDSRRNEQFF

D gene: -
J gene: TRBJ2-1
V gene: TRBV27
clone size: -
CDR3 DNA: TGTGCCAGCAGTTCACGTAGGGGATTGGGGCCCAATGAGCAGTTCTTC
CDR3 protein: CASSSRRGLGPNEQFF

D gene: TRBD1
J gene: TRBJ1-4
V gene: TRBV28
clone size: few
CDR3 DNA: TGTGCCAGCAGTTTGACAGGGGAAAAACTGTTTTTT
CDR3 protein: CASSLTGEKLFF

D gene: TRBD1
J gene: TRBJ2-1
V gene: TRBV9
clone size: -
CDR3 DNA: TGTGCCAGCAGCGCTCAAGGGGGGACAGGCTACAATGAGCAGTTCTTC
CDR3 protein: CASSAQGGTGYNEQFF

D gene: -
J gene: TRBJ1-2
V gene: TRBV14
clone size: -
CDR3 DNA: TGTGCCAGCAGCCCGATAGAGGGCTATGGCTACACCTTC
CDR3 protein: CASSPIEGYGYTF

D gene: -
J gene: TRBJ2-1
V gene: TRBV19
clone size: -
CDR3 DNA: TGTGCCAGTAGTATACAGGTGTACCCCCCTTACAATGAGCAGTTCTTC
CDR3 protein: CASSIQVYPPYNEQFF

D gene: -
J gene: TRBJ2-5
V gene: TRBV27
clone size: -
CDR3 DNA: TGTGCCAGCAGTCCTCAGGGGCCGCAAGAGACCCAGTACTTC
CDR3 protein: CASSPQGPQETQYF

D gene: -
J gene: TRBJ1-1
V gene: TRBV28
clone size: -
CDR3 DNA: TGTGCCAGCAGTACCGGGTCTCGGGACACTGAAGCTTTCTTT
CDR3 protein: CASSTGSRDTEAFF

D gene: -
J gene: TRBJ1-2
V gene: TRBV9
clone size: -
CDR3 DNA: TGTGCCAGCAGCGTAGGGGAGGGACATGGCTACACCTTC
CDR3 protein: CASSVGEGHGYTF